A single sample gave rise to the 9 T cell receptor beta chains below, sequenced in a study of T cells in women clearing cervical HPV infection. TCRdb keeps only in-frame clones here, not all; method: immunoSEQ multiplex PCR. In all, the sample yields 22,000 or so clones. Material for sequencing was blood buffy coat. The receptors derive from a woman aged 18 to 75 with a cervical HPV16 infection that either progressed to CIN3+ or cleared (not recorded which).

In the case of this clone: Sequencing ends 3 residues short of the CDR3 end; the germline J gene provides the rest. This sequence joins TRBV6-4 and TRBJ1-2; 8 bases line up with TRBD1. The CDR3 is made up of 15 amino acids. Germline CDR1 is MRHNA and CDR2 is SNTAGT. V gave up 0 bases and J gave up 2 bases; unmatched junction bases: 2. CDR3 bases read: TGTGCCAGCAGTGACTCAGGACAGGGCAACTATGGC. Amino acid sequence: CASSDSGQGNYG. The CDR3 in its entirety is CASSDSGQGNYGYTF.

Points on this clone: The read terminates 3 residues before the CDR3 end, so the remaining end is supplied by the germline J gene. The rearrangement links TRBV20-1 to TRBJ2-2, with a weak D call TRBD2 (6 bases). Trimming pared 6 bases from V and 8 bases from J, leaving 7 bases between. Looked up from germline, CDR1 is DFQATT and CDR2 is SNEGSKA (reference sequence). There are 10 residues in the CDR3. The part of the CDR3 DNA that was read is TGCAGTGCCGGGGGAGGGGAG. It translates to CSAGGGE. The complete CDR3 reads CSAGGGELFF.

About this clone itself: From the germline J gene comes the end of the CDR3, since the read stops 3 residues before it. The rearrangement uses TRBV20-1 and TRBJ1-3, with D tentatively TRBD1 (5 bases). The germline gives CDR1 DFQATT, CDR2 SNEGSKA (reference sequence). V lost 6 bases, J lost 1 base, and 16 bases lay in between. The CDR3 contains 15 residues. The sequenced part of the CDR3 DNA is TGCAGTGCCATGGGGCAGGTTGTTTCTGGAAACACC. Translating gives CSAMGQVVSGNT. The CDR3 reads in full as CSAMGQVVSGNTIYF.

On this clone: The CDR3 end lies 3 residues beyond the end of the read and is filled in from the germline J gene. V and J are TRBV5-6 and TRBJ1-4; TRBD1 matches 7 bases. CDR3 length: 14 amino acids. V lost 5 bases to trimming and J lost 6 bases; unmatched junction nucleotides: 7. Looked up from germline, CDR1 is SGHDT and CDR2 is YYEEEE. CDR3 DNA (partial): TGTGCCAGCAGGACGATTACAGGGGATGAAAAA. Amino acid sequence: CASRTITGDEK. The full CDR3 protein is CASRTITGDEKLFF.

As for this clone: The sequenced fragment ends 3 residues before the CDR3 boundary, so the rest is inferred from the germline J gene. The chain combines TRBV20-1 with TRBJ2-3; no firm D call. The CDR3 extends over 12 amino acids. V lost 1 base to trimming and J lost 4 bases, with 6 bases between them. Germline CDR1 reads DFQATT; CDR2 reads SNEGSKA (reference sequence). The sequenced CDR3 bases are TGCAGTGCTAGAGCGGTGGCAGATACG. Amino acids: CSARAVADT. The whole CDR3 reads CSARAVADTQYF.

Points on this clone: The sequence runs out 3 residues before the end of the CDR3; the remainder is reconstructed from the germline J gene. The chain uses TRBV2 and TRBJ2-7; D is uncertain. Germline V gene sequence: CDR1 SNHLY, CDR2 FYNNEI. The CDR3 runs 11 residues. The ends were cut back, 7 bases at V and 3 bases at J, with 7 bases in the middle. The chain's CDR3 is CASTQVYEQYF. The sequenced CDR3 bases are TGTGCCAGCACACAAGTCTACGAG.

A word on this clone: The sequence runs out 3 residues before the end of the CDR3; the remainder is reconstructed from the germline J gene. J is TRBJ2-7 and V is TRBV20-1; a possible D gene is TRBD1 (5 bases). The CDR3 extends over 15 amino acids. Germline CDR1 reads DFQATT; CDR2 reads SNEGSKA (reference sequence). V was trimmed by 0 bases and J by 3 bases, leaving 15 bases between them. The part of the CDR3 DNA that was read is TGCAGTGCTAGAGATTTGGTGGGGCTCCACTACGAG. It yields the protein CSARDLVGLHYE. The whole CDR3 region reads CSARDLVGLHYEQYF.

Note on this clone: The read is 3 residues too short to cover the CDR3 end, so that end is filled in from the germline J gene. The gene calls are TRBV12-3 or TRBV12-4 and TRBJ2-3, with D perhaps matching TRBD2 (6 bases). V dropped 7 bases and J dropped 0 bases, with 14 bases sitting between them. The CDR3 extends over 15 amino acids. Here the CDR3 reads CASTPFAGSTDTQYF. CDR3 DNA (partial): TGTGCCAGCACCCCCTTTGCGGGAAGCACAGATACG.

To note about this clone: The read halts 3 residues ahead of the CDR3 end, with the missing end drawn from the germline J gene. The chain carries TRBV30 and TRBJ2-2, with TRBD1 matching over 9 bases. The germline V gene has CDR1 GTSNPN and CDR2 SVGIG (reference sequence). V was pared by 4 bases and J by 6 bases, with 6 bases of the junction left unmatched. This CDR3 comprises 14 residues. Incomplete CDR3 DNA: TGTGCCTGGAATGGGGGACAGGGCTCCGGGGAG. Translation: CAWNGGQGSGE. The complete CDR3 reads CAWNGGQGSGELFF.